The 8 T cell receptor beta chains below were found in one sample sequenced in a study of T cell responses to AZD1222 COVID-19 vaccine. Produced via immunoSEQ multiplex PCR; TCRdb's table is partial and in-frame only. The table includes just under 100,000 clones, about 88% detected once. Source: peripheral blood, taken on day 0 of AZD1222 vaccination. These receptors came from an adult in good health.

Here the CDR3 DNA reads TGTGCCAGCAGCCCTGGACAGGGAGGTTCACCCCTCCACTTT. It translates to CASSPGQGGSPLHF. The J gene is TRBJ1-6, the V gene TRBV9; 8 bases agree with TRBD1. Germline trimming cut 4 bases from V and 9 bases from J; bases unmatched to any gene: 6. The CDR3 runs to 14 residues. CDR1 is SGDLS, CDR2 YYNGEE, per germline.

The chain combines TRBV11-2 with TRBJ2-3, with D possibly matching TRBD2 (7 bases). The V end was cut by 1 base, the J end by 2 bases, with 10 bases between. This CDR3 spans 15 amino acids. The germline V gene encodes CDR1 SGHAT and CDR2 FQNNGV. The CDR3 here is CASSLAGGYTDTQYF. CDR3 sequence (DNA): TGTGCCAGCAGCTTAGCGGGGGGCTACACAGATACGCAGTATTTT.

The chain combines TRBV5-6 with TRBJ2-3, with 9 bases fitting TRBD2. The CDR3 runs to 16 residues. Trimming cost V 6 bases and J 4 bases; bases outside gene matches: 12. Germline loops: CDR1 SGHDT, CDR2 YYEEEE. The CDR3 bases are TGTGCCAGCACAGCTCGTGGGCGGGGGGGCCCAGATACGCAGTATTTT. Protein sequence: CASTARGRGGPDTQYF.

The chain carries TRBV29-1 and TRBJ1-4; D not certain. Per germline, CDR1 SQVTM and CDR2 ANQGSEA. V was trimmed by 0 bases and J by 10 bases, leaving 12 bases between them. There are 13 residues in the CDR3. CDR3 DNA sequence: TGCAGCGTTGAAGAGGCAGGTTGGGGAAAACTGTTTTTT. Translation: CSVEEAGWGKLFF.

The chain joins TRBV19 to TRBJ1-2, with 7 bases aligning to TRBD1. Germline CDR1 reads LNHDA; CDR2 reads SQIVND (reference sequence). This CDR3 comprises 12 residues. The V gene end was trimmed by 6 bases and the J gene end by 5 bases; junction bases not matched to a gene: 3. In DNA, the CDR3 is TGTGCCAGTAGGCTACAGGGGTATGGCTACACCTTC. As protein: CASRLQGYGYTF.

V and J are TRBV11-2 and TRBJ2-5; D may correspond to TRBD1 or TRBD2 (5 bases each). Germline V gene sequence: CDR1 SGHAT, CDR2 FQNNGV. There are 15 residues in the CDR3. V was pared by 1 base and J by 5 bases, with 14 bases between. The CDR3 sequence is CASSLGSSGAETQYF. The CDR3 DNA reads as TGTGCCAGCAGCTTAGGATCCTCCGGGGCGGAGACCCAGTACTTC.

The V call is TRBV6-5, the J call TRBJ1-3; D might be TRBD1 (6 bases). This CDR3 spans 15 amino acids. Trimming took 3 bases from V and 2 from J, leaving 11 bases between them. Germline CDR1 is MNHEY and CDR2 is SVGAGI. The CDR3 DNA reads as TGTGCCAGCAGTTATCAACAGGGTCCTGGAAACACCATATATTTT. It yields the protein CASSYQQGPGNTIYF.

The chain uses TRBV28 and TRBJ2-1, with 8 bases matching TRBD2. From germline, CDR1 is MDHEN and CDR2 SYDVKM. The CDR3 has 17 amino acids. The V gene end was trimmed by 2 bases and the J gene end by 0 bases; junction bases not matched to a gene: 6. CDR3 amino acids: CASSLGPGTSSYNEQFF. The CDR3, as DNA: TGTGCCAGCAGTTTAGGGCCCGGGACTAGCTCCTACAATGAGCAGTTCTTC. Full variable domain (outside the CDR3, taken from reference TRBV28 and TRBJ2-1): DVKVTQSSRYLVKRTGEKVFLECVQDMDHENMFWYRQDPGLGLRLIYFSYDVKMKEKGDIPEGYSVSREKKERFSLILESASTNQTSMYLCASSLGPGTSSYNEQFFGPGTRLTVL.